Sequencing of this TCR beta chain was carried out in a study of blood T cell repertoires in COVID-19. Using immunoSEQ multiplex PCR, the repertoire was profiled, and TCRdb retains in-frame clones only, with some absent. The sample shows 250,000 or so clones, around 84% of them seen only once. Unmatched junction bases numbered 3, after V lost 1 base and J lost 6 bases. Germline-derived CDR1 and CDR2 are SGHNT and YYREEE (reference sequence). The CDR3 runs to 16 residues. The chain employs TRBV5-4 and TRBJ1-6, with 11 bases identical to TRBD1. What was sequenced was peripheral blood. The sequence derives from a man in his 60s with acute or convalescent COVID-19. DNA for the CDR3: TGTGCCAGCAGCTTGTCCGGGACAGGGGGTAATTCACCCCTCCACTTT. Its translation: CASSLSGTGGNSPLHF.